These 24 T cell receptor beta chains originate from one sample sequenced in a study of blood T cell repertoires in COVID-19. The protocol was immunoSEQ multiplex PCR, while the TCRdb copy is restricted to in-frame clones and leaves out a portion. The table shows roughly 250,000 clones, with around 82% occurring only once. What was sequenced was peripheral blood. The source is a woman in her 70s with acute or convalescent COVID-19.

V is TRBV5-4 and J is TRBJ1-6; TRBD1 agrees at 7 bases. After removal of 0 bases from V and 7 bases from J, the junction contained 7 bases not matched to a gene. The CDR3 runs to 16 residues. CDR1 is SGHNT and CDR2 is YYREEE in the germline V gene (reference sequence). CDR3 in amino acids: CASSLGGQLLNSPLHF. The CDR3 DNA reads as TGTGCCAGCAGCTTGGGGGGACAGCTCCTAAATTCACCCCTCCACTTT.

The chain links TRBV4-2 to TRBJ1-3, with TRBD1 as a possible D gene (5 bases). The length of the CDR3 is 16 residues. Trimming left V 4 bases short and J 4 bases short, with 17 bases between. Germline V gene data show CDR1 as LGHNA and CDR2 as YNFKEQ. For the CDR3, the DNA is TGTGCCAGCAGCCCCGACCCGGGGGTTGGGGGAAACACCATATATTTT. This sequence encodes CASSPDPGVGGNTIYF.

J is TRBJ1-6 and V is TRBV7-2; D call uncertain. The CDR3 runs 14 residues. V shed 1 base and J shed 7 bases, with 8 bases lying between them. Germline V lookup: CDR1 SGHTA, CDR2 FQGNSA. CDR3 in amino acids: CASSLGGSNSPLHF. The CDR3 coding sequence is TGTGCCAGCAGCTTAGGAGGTTCAAATTCACCCCTCCACTTT.

This chain uses TRBV30 with TRBJ1-1; D may be TRBD1 (5 bases). Trimming took off 4 bases at V and 4 bases at J, with 16 bases between the two ends. The CDR3 covers 14 residues. Germline V CDR1 and CDR2: GTSNPN, SVGIG (reference sequence). As DNA, the CDR3 is TGTGCCTGGAATCGGCTCAGCGGGGCCACTGAAGCTTTCTTT. Translation gives CAWNRLSGATEAFF.

The chain has TRBV12-3 or TRBV12-4 and TRBJ2-2; 7 positions match TRBD1. The CDR3 loop spans 13 amino acids. After removal of 6 bases from V and 6 bases from J, the junction contained 4 bases not matched to a gene. CDR3 in amino acids: CASRRGGPGELFF. CDR3 sequence (DNA): TGTGCCAGCAGACGAGGGGGCCCCGGGGAGCTGTTTTTT.

The rearrangement links TRBV6-5 to TRBJ1-2, with 10 bases identical to TRBD1. Germline V gene lookup returns CDR1 MNHEY and CDR2 SVGAGI. Unmatched junction bases numbered 9, after V lost 7 bases and J lost 7 bases. The CDR3 is made up of 14 amino acids. CDR3 in amino acids: CASMRTGGSGGYTF. The CDR3 nucleotides read TGTGCCAGCATGAGGACAGGGGGGAGTGGTGGCTACACCTTC.

This clone was counted between two and nine times. The chain joins TRBV7-2 to TRBJ1-6; the D is unclear. This CDR3 is built from 17 residues. CDR1 and CDR2 from the germline V gene are SGHTA and FQGNSA. V gave up 1 base and J gave up 15 bases, with 25 bases separating them. The CDR3 loop reads CASSLVVLRSVESGLHF. The CDR3 DNA reads as TGTGCCAGCAGCTTAGTGGTATTACGGTCGGTAGAGTCAGGCCTCCACTTT.

This clone was found once. CDR3 sequence: CASKSGTGTYGYTF. Here the CDR3 DNA reads TGTGCCAGTAAGTCCGGGACAGGGACTTATGGCTACACCTTC. This rearrangement joins TRBV19 to TRBJ1-2, with TRBD1 identical over 9 bases. CDR3 length: 14 residues. V shed 7 bases and J 5 bases; nucleotides not matched to a gene: 8. The germline CDR1 and CDR2 sequences are LNHDA and SQIVND (reference sequence). The whole variable domain, filled in from reference TRBV19 and TRBJ1-2, reads DGGITQSPKYLFRKEGQNVTLSCEQNLNHDAMYWYRQDPGQGLRLIYYSQIVNDFQKGDIAEGYSVSREKKESFPLTVTSAQKNPTAFYLCASKSGTGTYGYTFGSGTRLTVV.

Concerning this clone itself: Distinct nucleotide sequences in the sample also encode this CDR3. J is TRBJ1-4 and V is TRBV19; unclear D gene. This CDR3 has 14 residues. Trimming shortened V by 3 bases and J by 1 base, and 6 bases separated the two germline ends. Germline CDR1 LNHDA, CDR2 SQIVND (reference sequence). In DNA, the CDR3 is TGTGCCAGTAGTATCGGAGGAACTAATGAAAAACTGTTTTTT. It translates to CASSIGGTNEKLFF.

The rearrangement uses TRBV19 and TRBJ2-2; D is ambiguous. Germline CDR1 LNHDA, CDR2 SQIVND (reference sequence). V shed 1 base and J shed 5 bases, with 14 bases lying between them. CDR3 length equals 16 residues. The CDR3 here is CASSIVRSHWTGELFF. CDR3 DNA: TGTGCCAGTAGTATAGTCCGAAGTCACTGGACCGGGGAGCTGTTTTTT.

This chain links TRBV10-3 with TRBJ1-4; D is undetermined. The CDR3 is 14 residues long. Trimming removed 4 bases from V and 4 bases from J, with 10 bases in between. Germline V CDR1 and CDR2: ENHRY, SYGVKD. The CDR3 DNA reads as TGTGCCATCAGTGGTAGCGGGCTTAATGAAAAACTGTTTTTT. Its protein product is CAISGSGLNEKLFF.

The chain employs TRBV5-6 and TRBJ1-5, with 10 nucleotides matching TRBD1. The ends lost 4 bases at V and 6 bases at J; junction bases unmatched: 7. Germline lookup yields CDR1 SGHDT and CDR2 YYEEEE. The CDR3 runs 15 residues. The CDR3 DNA is TGTGCCAGCAGCCGGGACAGGGGCATCTCTCAGCCCCAGCATTTT. This encodes CASSRDRGISQPQHF.

This clone was counted a few times. The chain is built from TRBV5-1 and TRBJ1-1, with D hard to call. This CDR3 has 14 amino acids. Trimming removed 4 bases at V and 1 base at J, with 11 bases between. Germline values: CDR1 SGHRS, CDR2 YFSETQ. This CDR3 is CASSMSTENTEAFF. In DNA, the CDR3 is TGCGCCAGCAGCATGAGCACAGAGAACACTGAAGCTTTCTTT.

A remark on this clone: This sample also contains other DNA sequences that code for the same CDR3. The CDR3 nucleotides are TGTGCCAGCAGTTACGGGGGGAGCTCCTATAATTCACCCCTCCACTTT. Translating it yields CASSYGGSSYNSPLHF. The rearrangement joins TRBV6-5 to TRBJ1-6, with D tentatively TRBD1 (5 bases). The CDR3 spans 16 residues. Germline assignment: CDR1 MNHEY and CDR2 SVGAGI. The V end was cut by 2 bases, the J end by 0 bases, with 8 bases between.

This clone was observed a handful of times. The V and J genes are TRBV19 and TRBJ1-1; 7 bases line up with TRBD1. Germline CDR1 reads LNHDA; CDR2 reads SQIVND (reference sequence). This CDR3 is 15 amino acids long. V lost 0 bases and J lost 7; bases outside the gene matches: 8. The CDR3 bases are TGTGCCAGTAGTATAGATCTATCGGCAGGGGGTGAAGCTTTCTTT. Amino acid sequence: CASSIDLSAGGEAFF. Looking up the rest from reference TRBV19 and TRBJ1-1 gives the full variable domain: DGGITQSPKYLFRKEGQNVTLSCEQNLNHDAMYWYRQDPGQGLRLIYYSQIVNDFQKGDIAEGYSVSREKKESFPLTVTSAQKNPTAFYLCASSIDLSAGGEAFFGQGTRLTVV.

This clone has ten or more counts. The chain joins TRBV6-5 to TRBJ1-2, with a possible D match to TRBD1 (5 bases). V was trimmed by 1 base and J by 14 bases, leaving 14 bases between them. The CDR3 loop spans 12 amino acids. From germline, CDR1 is MNHEY and CDR2 SVGAGI. The CDR3 region is CASSYLQGPSTF. The CDR3, as DNA: TGTGCCAGCAGTTACTTGCAGGGCCCGTCGACCTTC.

A few counts support this clone. The V call is TRBV19, the J call TRBJ1-5; a possible D gene is TRBD1 (6 bases). The CDR3 loop spans 15 amino acids. Germline assignment: CDR1 LNHDA and CDR2 SQIVND (reference sequence). The V and J ends lost 3 bases and 0 bases respectively, with 9 bases between them. The CDR3 nucleotides are TGTGCCAGTAGTATTGCACAGGGTAGCAATCAGCCCCAGCATTTT. This translates into CASSIAQGSNQPQHF.

This rearrangement joins TRBV7-8 to TRBJ1-3, with a possible D match to TRBD1 (5 bases). The CDR3 is made up of 14 amino acids. V was pared by 5 bases and J by 3 bases, with 11 bases between. The germline V gene encodes CDR1 SGHVS and CDR2 FQNEAQ. The CDR3 region is CASSPEGYGNTIYF. In DNA, the CDR3 is TGTGCCAGCAGCCCGGAGGGGTATGGAAACACCATATATTTT.

The V gene is TRBV2, the J gene TRBJ2-3; 11 bases match TRBD2. Germline V gives CDR1 SNHLY, CDR2 FYNNEI. The CDR3 loop spans 16 amino acids. With V trimmed by 7 bases and J by 4 bases, 10 bases remained unmatched. This chain's CDR3 is CASNHYSGGAADTQYF. The CDR3 DNA reads as TGTGCCAGCAATCACTATAGCGGGGGGGCGGCAGATACGCAGTATTTT.

This clone was seen just once. The chain uses TRBV27 and TRBJ1-2; tentative D call: TRBD1 (6 bases). This CDR3 region has 13 residues. V lost 6 bases to trimming and J lost 4 bases, with 12 bases between them. Germline V gene lookup returns CDR1 MNHEY and CDR2 SMNVEV (reference sequence). In DNA, the CDR3 is TGTGCCAGCAGAGGAACAGGGCCCTATGGCTACACCTTC. This sequence encodes CASRGTGPYGYTF.

This chain uses TRBV4-1 with TRBJ2-7, with D possibly matching TRBD1 (5 bases). The V gene lost 1 base and the J gene lost 5 bases, with 12 bases spanning the gap. Germline CDR1 and CDR2: MGHRA and YSYEKL. The CDR3 runs 14 residues. The CDR3 loop reads CASSQGQGSDEQYF. The CDR3 DNA reads TGCGCCAGCAGCCAAGGCCAGGGATCCGACGAGCAGTACTTC.

This chain connects TRBV6-2 or TRBV6-3 to TRBJ2-7; D remains unclear. Trimming removed 2 bases from V and 4 bases from J, with 18 bases in between. Germline V lookup: CDR1 MNHEY, CDR2 SVGEGT. This CDR3 has 16 residues. CDR3 protein: CASSYHPSGIIYEQYF. The CDR3 DNA sequence: TGTGCCAGCAGTTACCACCCCTCCGGTATAATTTACGAGCAGTACTTC.

Regarding this clone: A much larger clone lies a single base off, so this may be a read error. The chain is built from TRBV9 and TRBJ1-5; D might be TRBD1 (5 bases). The CDR3 has 13 residues. From germline, CDR1 is SGDLS and CDR2 YYNGEE. V dropped 3 bases and J dropped 2 bases, with 6 bases sitting between them. The CDR3 DNA reads as TGTGCCAGCAGCGGGGGGGGCAATCAGCCCCAGCATTTT. It translates to CASSGGGNQPQHF.

On this clone itself: The junction differs from germline at one of its ends, possibly a read error. This chain links TRBV7-7 with TRBJ2-1, with 16 bases aligning to TRBD2. CDR3 length: 17 residues. Germline assignment: CDR1 SSHAT and CDR2 FNYEAQ (reference sequence). In DNA, the CDR3 is TGTGCTAGCAGCTTAGGGACTAGCGGGGGGGGATACAATGAGCAGTTCTTC. Amino acid sequence: CASSLGTSGGGYNEQFF.